Presented here are 23 T cell receptor beta chains from one specimen sequenced in a study of Graves' ophthalmopathy and Graves' hyperthyroidism. RNA served as the template for amplifying TCR beta CDR3 regions. First-round RT-PCR employed HTBI primers, with a second-round multiplex PCR after it. Using its own MiXCR run on the multiplex PCR reads, TCRdb lists one record per CDR3 protein. Of approximately 150,000 distinct CDR3 sequences listed, around two fifths are singletons. Sequenced: peripheral blood. These TCRs come from a man in his thirties or forties with Graves' ophthalmopathy.

This clonotype was seen just once. Here the CDR3 DNA reads TGTGCCACGTCCAGGCTTGGTCAGCCCCAGCATTTT. This codes for CATSRLGQPQHF. The chain combines TRBV15 with TRBJ1-5; D unclear. The length of the CDR3 is 12 residues. V was clipped by 9 bases and J by 6 bases, with 12 bases between them. The germline gives CDR1 LNHNV, CDR2 YYDKDF (reference sequence).

This clonotype was observed a few times. The rearrangement joins TRBV20-1 to TRBJ2-7; no clear D gene. V lost 3 bases and J 3 bases, leaving 9 bases between the germline ends. The CDR3 is 12 residues long. Germline V gene data show CDR1 as DFQATT and CDR2 as SNEGSKA (reference sequence). In nucleotides, the CDR3 is TGCAGTGCTAGTGGGCTTAACTACGAGCAGTACTTC. It specifies CSASGLNYEQYF.

This chain uses TRBV6-2 or TRBV6-3 with TRBJ2-4; no firm D call. This CDR3 contains 17 residues. CDR1 is MNHEY, CDR2 SVGEGT, per germline. Trimming shortened V by 0 bases and J by 4 bases, and 16 bases separated the two germline ends. The CDR3 DNA is TGTGCCAGCAGTTACTCATATACCGAACCGGAAAAAAACATTCAGTACTTC. Its translation: CASSYSYTEPEKNIQYF.

This sequence joins TRBV2 and TRBJ2-5, with TRBD1 matching 7 bases. V trimming: 4 bases; J trimming: 4 bases; junction bases outside the gene matches: 9. This CDR3 comprises 15 residues. Germline CDR1 is SNHLY and CDR2 is FYNNEI. DNA for the CDR3: TGTGCCAGCAGTGGCACAGGGGTTATTCGAGAGACCCAGTACTTC. Protein: CASSGTGVIRETQYF.

This clonotype has only one observation. The genes are TRBV7-2 and TRBJ2-5, with D perhaps being TRBD1 or TRBD2 (5 bases each). Trimming took off 5 bases at V and 6 bases at J, with 13 bases between the two ends. The CDR3 runs 13 residues. The germline V gene encodes CDR1 SGHTA and CDR2 FQGNSA. CDR3 loop: CASSRWGKQTQYF. In DNA, the CDR3 is TGTGCCAGCAGCCGCTGGGGGAAGCAGACCCAGTACTTC. Combining the CDR3 with reference TRBV7-2 and TRBJ2-5 gives the whole variable domain GAGVSQSPSNKVTEKGKDVELRCDPISGHTALYWYRQSLGQGLEFLIYFQGNSAPDKSGLPSDRFSAERTGGSVSTLTIQRTQQEDSAVYLCASSRWGKQTQYFGPGTRLLVL.

This clonotype has a count of ten or more. The chain uses TRBV28 and TRBJ1-2, with 8 bases fitting TRBD1. This CDR3 is built from 13 residues. Looked up from germline, CDR1 is MDHEN and CDR2 is SYDVKM. The V and J ends lost 2 bases and 6 bases, in that order; junction bases with no gene match: 2. In DNA, the CDR3 is TGTGCCAGCAGTTTAGCCAGGGGGCATGGCTACACCTTC. Its protein product is CASSLARGHGYTF.

The V gene is TRBV27, the J gene TRBJ2-7; 10 nucleotides agree with TRBD1. CDR3 length: 13 residues. Germline loops: CDR1 MNHEY, CDR2 SMNVEV (reference sequence). J was trimmed by 4 bases and V by 6 bases; bases with no gene match: 3. CDR3 sequence reads: CASSRQGAYEQYF. The CDR3, as DNA: TGTGCCAGCAGCCGACAGGGGGCTTACGAGCAGTACTTC.

This clonotype was observed at least ten times. This rearrangement joins TRBV6-2 or TRBV6-3 to TRBJ1-5; 9 bases line up with TRBD1. Germline V gene sequence: CDR1 MNHEY, CDR2 SVGEGT. The CDR3 covers 17 residues. V lost 2 bases, J lost 2 bases, and 7 bases stayed unmatched. The CDR3 here is CASSYGDRGSGNQPQHF. The CDR3 DNA follows: TGTGCCAGCAGTTACGGAGACAGGGGGTCGGGCAATCAGCCCCAGCATTTT.

The chain couples TRBV7-2 to TRBJ2-7, with D hard to call. Germline lookup yields CDR1 SGHTA and CDR2 FQGNSA. The ends were cut back, 0 bases at V and 0 bases at J, with 9 bases in the middle. The CDR3 spans 15 residues. CDR3 amino acids: CASSLAPGFSYEQYF. The CDR3 region has the DNA TGTGCCAGCAGCTTAGCCCCGGGTTTCTCCTACGAGCAGTACTTC.

The rearrangement uses TRBV6-4 and TRBJ1-6; D remains ambiguous. V gave up 5 bases and J gave up 7 bases, with 15 bases separating them. CDR1 and CDR2 (germline): MRHNA, SNTAGT. The CDR3 contains 15 residues. The CDR3: CASSWHPNPNSPLHF. In DNA form, the CDR3 reads TGTGCCAGCAGTTGGCACCCAAACCCAAATTCACCCCTCCACTTT.

Many counts were recorded for this clonotype. The V gene is TRBV7-3, the J gene TRBJ2-7, with TRBD1 matching 7 bases. From germline, CDR1 is SGHTA and CDR2 FQGTGA. The CDR3 loop spans 15 amino acids. The trim removed 5 bases at V and 6 bases at J, leaving 13 bases unmatched. The CDR3 sequence is CASSPSGTAGSEQYF. For the CDR3, the DNA is TGTGCCAGCAGCCCGTCCGGGACAGCAGGGTCCGAGCAGTACTTC.

V gene TRBV2 combines with J gene TRBJ2-6; possible D gene TRBD2, 5 bases. The CDR3 is made up of 19 amino acids. V was trimmed by 1 base and J by 0 bases, leaving 16 bases between them. Germline assignment: CDR1 SNHLY and CDR2 FYNNEI. This CDR3 is CASSEVGVVRLSGANVLTF. The DNA for the CDR3 is TGTGCCAGCAGTGAAGTGGGAGTGGTCCGCCTCTCTGGGGCCAACGTCCTGACTTTC.

This clonotype has at least ten counts. V gene TRBV6-5 combines with J gene TRBJ2-7, with 7 bases that match TRBD1. CDR3 length: 14 amino acids. CDR1 is MNHEY and CDR2 is SVGAGI in the germline V gene. V shed 6 bases and J 5 bases; nucleotides not matched to a gene: 10. The DNA for the CDR3 is TGTGCCAGCAGCACCGGGACAGACAATAACGAGCAGTACTTC. The encoded protein is CASSTGTDNNEQYF.

The chain couples TRBV12-3 or TRBV12-4 to TRBJ2-5, with TRBD1 matching 9 bases. V lost 6 bases, J lost 5 bases, and 10 bases stayed unmatched. This CDR3 has 15 amino acids. The CDR3 here is CASSKRTGGFETQYF. The CDR3 DNA reads as TGTGCCAGCAGCAAGCGTACAGGGGGCTTTGAGACCCAGTACTTC.

This clonotype showed up many times. V gene TRBV19 combines with J gene TRBJ1-5; 7 bases fit TRBD1. Looked up from germline, CDR1 is LNHDA and CDR2 is SQIVND (reference sequence). The CDR3 loop spans 15 amino acids. Losses at the gene ends were 8 bases for V and 3 bases for J; bases not matched to a gene: 10. CDR3 in DNA: TGTGCCAGTGCCCAAGGACAGGTGTTCAATCAGCCCCAGCATTTT. It yields the protein CASAQGQVFNQPQHF.

Ten or more counts support this clonotype. The CDR3, as DNA: TGTGCCAGCAGCTCGTTTGGAGCGGGAGGCCCCATCTCTGGGGCCAACGTCCTGACTTTC. Translated, it gives CASSSFGAGGPISGANVLTF. The chain has TRBV7-1 and TRBJ2-6; 9 bases are a match to TRBD2. TRBV7-1 is annotated as an ORF whose role is uncertain. The CDR3 has 20 amino acids. Trimming removed 3 bases from V and 0 bases from J; junction bases left unmatched: 12.

The chain joins TRBV12-3 or TRBV12-4 to TRBJ1-1, with a possible D match to TRBD1 (5 bases). The CDR3 length is 15 residues. The V gene lost 6 bases and the J gene lost 1 base, with 15 bases spanning the gap. The CDR3 DNA reads as TGTGCCAGCAGATCTGCCCGGGGACGGAACACTGAAGCTTTCTTT. It translates to CASRSARGRNTEAFF.

CDR3 in DNA: TGTGCCAGCAGCGCACTAGAAGAAGAGACCCAGTACTTC. Translating it yields CASSALEEETQYF. J is TRBJ2-5 and V is TRBV12-3 or TRBV12-4, with TRBD2 as a possible D gene (5 bases). This CDR3 region has 13 residues. V was shortened by 6 bases and J by 3 bases, with 11 bases between the two germline ends.

This clonotype was seen a handful of times. The chain combines TRBV28 with TRBJ2-7; D ambiguous. V was pared by 3 bases and J by 0 bases, with 9 bases between. This CDR3 region has 14 residues. Germline CDR1 and CDR2: MDHEN and SYDVKM. For the CDR3, the DNA is TGTGCCAGCAGTTTTGTCGACAACTCCTACGAGCAGTACTTC. Its translation: CASSFVDNSYEQYF.

This clonotype was observed once. The rearrangement uses TRBV6-5 and TRBJ1-2; D is unresolved. The germline gives CDR1 MNHEY, CDR2 SVGAGI. The V and J ends lost 2 bases and 5 bases respectively, with 12 bases between them. The CDR3 is 14 amino acids. The CDR3 spells CASSYGGWEYGYTF. CDR3 coding DNA: TGTGCCAGCAGTTACGGTGGGTGGGAATATGGCTACACCTTC.

This clonotype appeared many times. This chain uses TRBV12-3 or TRBV12-4 with TRBJ2-2; 7 nucleotides agree with TRBD2. The CDR3 sequence is 15 residues long. V lost 3 bases to trimming and J lost 4 bases; unmatched junction nucleotides: 5. The CDR3 DNA reads TGTGCCAGCAGTTTCCTCCCGGGGGGCACCGGGGAGCTGTTTTTT. Translation: CASSFLPGGTGELFF.

This clonotype was observed at least ten times. This chain links TRBV4-3 with TRBJ2-7; 8 bases are a match to TRBD1. The CDR3 loop spans 16 amino acids. Germline V CDR1 and CDR2: LGHNA, YSLEER. The trim removed 0 bases at V and 2 bases at J, leaving 6 bases unmatched. The CDR3 DNA is TGCGCCAGCAGCCAAGAACGTAGGGGACAGGCCTACGAGCAGTACTTC. Its translation is CASSQERRGQAYEQYF.

This clonotype came up many times. In DNA form, the CDR3 reads TGTGCCAGCAGTTACTCCGCGGGTCAGCCCCAGCATTTT. Its protein is CASSYSAGQPQHF. This rearrangement joins TRBV6-2 or TRBV6-3 to TRBJ1-5, with D hard to call. This CDR3 is 13 amino acids long. Looked up from germline, CDR1 is MNHEY and CDR2 is SVGEGT. Trimming cost V 0 bases and J 6 bases, with 6 bases left between them.